Listed here are 6 T cell receptor beta chains from one sample, sequenced in a study of breast tumors, draining lymph nodes, adjacent tissues. MiXCR was run by TCRdb on the multiplex PCR reads, yielding one entry per CDR3 protein. The repertoire holds 30,000 to 40,000 distinct CDR3 sequences, with 35% to 40% as singletons. The specimen sequenced was breast tumor tissue. Source of these receptors: a female donor with breast cancer. Some clones in this sample may be carry-over from other donors' samples.

This sequence joins TRBV7-9 and TRBJ1-6; TRBD1 agrees at 7 bases. Germline loops: CDR1 SEHNR, CDR2 FQNEAQ (reference sequence). There are 16 residues in the CDR3. Germline trimming cut 4 bases from V and 14 bases from J; bases unmatched to any gene: 17. Here the CDR3 DNA reads TGTGCCAGCAGCTCCTGGGGTGGGACAGCGGAGTGGACCCTCCACTTT. Amino acid sequence: CASSSWGGTAEWTLHF.

This clonotype was seen ten or more times. The CDR3 bases are TGTGCCATCAGTGACCCCCGGGACAGGGGGGATACGCAGTATTTT. Translating gives CAISDPRDRGDTQYF. The genes are TRBV10-3 and TRBJ2-3; 11 bases map to TRBD1. The J segment lost 6 bases and the V segment lost 3 bases, leaving 5 bases of the junction unmatched. This CDR3 spans 15 amino acids. Germline values: CDR1 ENHRY, CDR2 SYGVKD.

This chain joins TRBV7-3 and TRBJ2-1, with unresolved D. The CDR3 has 12 amino acids. V gave up 0 bases and J gave up 6 bases, with 3 bases separating them. Germline V gene data show CDR1 as SGHTA and CDR2 as FQGTGA. This chain's CDR3 is CASSLTPNEQFF. CDR3 nucleotide sequence: TGTGCCAGCAGCTTAACACCCAATGAGCAGTTCTTC.

The sample holds a few counts of this clonotype. The chain carries TRBV30 and TRBJ2-5; 14 bases agree with TRBD2. This CDR3 has 16 residues. Per germline, CDR1 GTSNPN and CDR2 SVGIG (reference sequence). Unmatched junction bases numbered 9, after V lost 5 bases and J lost 4 bases. This chain's CDR3 is CAWDGTSGSRGETQYF. The CDR3 region has the DNA TGTGCCTGGGATGGGACTAGCGGGAGCCGAGGAGAGACCCAGTACTTC.

This clonotype showed up many times. The J gene is TRBJ1-2, the V gene TRBV19; D is unclear. CDR3 size: 12 residues. The V end lost 4 bases, the J end lost 13 bases, and 16 bases lay between the germline ends. CDR1 LNHDA and CDR2 SQIVND come from the germline V gene (reference sequence). CDR3 protein: CASSNRGASATF. The CDR3, as DNA: TGTGCCAGTAGTAACCGGGGAGCGAGTGCCACCTTC.

V and J are TRBV6-6 and TRBJ2-2, with 11 bases identical to TRBD1. Germline V gene data show CDR1 as MNHNY and CDR2 as SVGAGI (reference sequence). This CDR3 comprises 15 residues. With V trimmed by 9 bases and J by 4 bases, 7 bases remained unmatched. The CDR3 region is CARPDRGLGTGELFF. The CDR3 region has the DNA TGTGCCAGACCGGACAGGGGGCTCGGCACCGGGGAGCTGTTTTTT.